Shown below are 9 T cell receptor beta chains from a single sample sequenced in a study of T cell responses to AZD1222 COVID-19 vaccine. Profiled with immunoSEQ multiplex PCR; TCRdb holds only in-frame clones, not every one. Among about 150,000 clones listed, roughly nine tenths were seen once. The source was peripheral blood, collected after recovery from COVID-19. These TCRs come from an adult who had recovered from COVID-19.

The rearrangement joins TRBV6-5 to TRBJ1-1, with D uncertain. V gave up 0 bases and J gave up 7 bases, with 9 bases separating them. Germline V gene lookup returns CDR1 MNHEY and CDR2 SVGAGI. This CDR3 region has 13 residues. The CDR3 loop is CASSYSDGSEAFF. The CDR3 nucleotides are TGTGCCAGCAGTTACTCCGATGGGAGTGAAGCTTTCTTT.

This clone was seen just once. The chain is built from TRBV29-1 and TRBJ2-1; TRBD2 matches 9 bases. CDR1 and CDR2 from the germline V gene are SQVTM and ANQGSEA. The CDR3 consists of 15 residues. V gave up 5 bases and J gave up 7 bases; unmatched junction bases: 12. The CDR3 coding sequence is TGCAGCGTTCCTGAACCGGGACTAGCTCTGAATGAGCAGTTCTTC. Its protein product is CSVPEPGLALNEQFF.

The chain recombines TRBV5-1 with TRBJ2-5; 7 bases agree with TRBD2. The CDR3 runs 16 residues. V lost 0 bases to trimming and J lost 1 base; unmatched junction nucleotides: 6. CDR1 SGHRS and CDR2 YFSETQ come from the germline V gene. CDR3 sequence (DNA): TGCGCCAGCAGCTTGGCAGGTCTAGCGGTCCAAGAGACCCAGTACTTC. It yields the protein CASSLAGLAVQETQYF.

V gene TRBV12-3 or TRBV12-4 combines with J gene TRBJ1-5; D gene ambiguous. CDR3 length equals 13 residues. V lost 2 bases to trimming and J lost 6 bases, with 8 bases between them. The CDR3 DNA follows: TGTGCCAGCAGTTTAACGGCCGGTCAGCCCCAGCATTTT. It yields the protein CASSLTAGQPQHF.

The chain uses TRBV9 and TRBJ1-6; D is uncertain. The CDR3 loop spans 13 amino acids. V lost 10 bases, J lost 6 bases, and 14 bases lay in between. Per the germline V gene, CDR1 is SGDLS and CDR2 is YYNGEE. The chain's CDR3 is CAPSKGCNSPLHF. The CDR3 DNA is TGTGCCCCCTCGAAGGGATGTAATTCACCCCTCCACTTT.

The chain carries TRBV7-2 and TRBJ2-7; D is perhaps TRBD2 (5 bases). V was clipped by 4 bases and J by 4 bases, with 17 bases between them. Germline-derived CDR1 and CDR2 are SGHTA and FQGNSA. This CDR3 region has 15 residues. CDR3 sequence reads: CASSSQSGSGYEQYF. The CDR3 DNA sequence: TGTGCCAGCAGCTCTCAATCGGGCTCGGGGTACGAGCAGTACTTC.

The CDR3 region has the DNA TGCGCCAGCAGCTTGGAGGGACAGGGGTTCACTGAAGCTTTCTTT. Amino acids: CASSLEGQGFTEAFF. J is TRBJ1-1 and V is TRBV5-1; 10 bases are shared with TRBD1. Per the germline V gene, CDR1 is SGHRS and CDR2 is YFSETQ. V dropped 0 bases and J dropped 4; count of bases not matched to a gene: 3. The CDR3 covers 15 residues.

The chain couples TRBV7-9 to TRBJ2-7; weak D call: TRBD1 (5 bases). This CDR3 is 14 amino acids long. Trimming pared 4 bases from V and 2 bases from J, leaving 12 bases between. Germline CDR1 reads SEHNR; CDR2 reads FQNEAQ (reference sequence). The CDR3 sequence is CASSSTVPPYEQYF. The CDR3 bases are TGTGCCAGCAGCTCGACAGTTCCTCCCTACGAGCAGTACTTC.

This rearrangement joins TRBV18 to TRBJ1-5; TRBD1 is a possible D gene (5 bases). The CDR3 is 15 amino acids. Trimming took 1 base from V and 6 from J, leaving 13 bases between them. Germline assignment: CDR1 KGHSH and CDR2 LQKENI. In DNA, the CDR3 is TGTGCCAGCTCACCACGGGGCGAAGGCGTTCAGCCCCAGCATTTT. As protein: CASSPRGEGVQPQHF.